This T cell receptor (beta chain) was sequenced for a study of blood T cell repertoires in COVID-19 (dated by TCRdb to between 2020 and 2021). As for the study more broadly: The collaborator samples originated in the United States, Italy and Spain and spanned the acute and convalescent phases of COVID-19. The material from the prospective study consisted of cDNA or gDNA derived from T cells, B-cell-depleted T cells, or PBMCs. Subjects who had been exposed to COVID-19, were actively infected with it, or had recovered from it provided the deeply sampled blood TCRbeta repertoires that made up the dataset. The samples were drawn from two sources: the first 160 participants of the ongoing ImmuneRACE study, and over 1,000 subjects contributed by 6 global collaborators. HLA class I and class II types, where available, came from metadata supplied by the sample provider rather than from assay-based typing. The repertoires were released in a freely available public database intended as a resource for research on the immune response to SARS-CoV-2. The sample metadata nearly always contained a de-identified subject ID, COVID-19 status, age in years and sex.

Another Seattle source contributed samples from volunteer blood donors who had recovered from COVID-19. Collaborating institutions collected whole blood in K2EDTA tubes following their own protocols. For TCRbeta analysis, collaborator samples were shipped as frozen whole blood, as isolated PBMCs, or as DNA extracted from either sample type. Notes on this clone: There is no known antigen for this receptor. It has no much larger one-base neighbor in the sample; base qualities were not kept.

The full study reports these points: Clinical and demographic metadata were provided uncurated, with the amount varying by source and participant.

TCRbeta CDR3 regions were amplified from genomic DNA using the immunoSEQ Assay, a bias-controlled multiplex PCR. The authors' pipeline ran thus. The number of nucleated cells in each sample was estimated by amplification of reference gene primers within the assay. Sequence reads were collapsed and filtered to measure the absolute abundance of every unique TCRbeta CDR3 rearrangement. Productive Simpson clonality was computed per sample as the square root of Simpson's diversity index over productive rearrangements. Held by TCRdb, this immuneACCESS table contains in-frame sequences only and omits some clones. Under half of the omission traces to an unresolved V gene where checked; the cause of the rest is unknown. The DNA gave D and trimming, while V, J and clone size come from that table. Counted in this sample were about 220,000 clones; under 90% of them appeared once. Approximately 5.1% of the sample is taken by the ten largest.

The CDR3 runs 17 amino acids, cysteine and phenylalanine included. The only DNA kept is the CDR3, 51 bases in frame from the first base. CDR1 and CDR2, looked up from the germline V gene, are SGHRS and YFSETQ. Trimming takes 4 bases from V and 2 bases from J, and the germline ends sit 21 bases apart. The sequencing input was peripheral blood. The rearrangement combines TRBV5-1 with TRBJ2-5, and TRBD1 may be the D gene, going by 5 matching bases. This clonotype was obtained from a woman aged 60-75 years who had recovered from COVID-19. The bases read TGCGCCAGCAGCCCGTTTGGTGGGGCAGCGAGTCAAGAGACCCAGTACTTC. Its coded protein is CASSPFGGAASQETQYF.